This passage covers 29 T cell receptor beta chains from one sample sequenced in a study of glioma-infiltrating T cells after dendritic cell vaccination. Profiling relied on immunoSEQ multiplex PCR, and the TCRdb table lists in-frame clones only, not all of them. The table shows under 100,000 clones, with roughly 84% occurring only once. This material consisted of blood, taken before dendritic cell vaccination. The receptors here all came from a human donor with glioblastoma.

This chain links TRBV12-5 with TRBJ1-1, with TRBD1 matching 10 bases. CDR3 length: 16 residues. The V and J ends lost 6 bases and 0 bases, in that order; junction bases with no gene match: 7. CDR1 LGHNT and CDR2 FRNRAP come from the germline V gene. In DNA form, the CDR3 reads TGTGCTAGTGGGCCCGGACAGGGGGGAATGAACACTGAAGCTTTCTTT. It yields the protein CASGPGQGGMNTEAFF.

The CDR3 DNA follows: TGTGCCAGCAGGTCCGACACGCTGCTTAACACTGAAGCTTTCTTT. Encoded protein: CASRSDTLLNTEAFF. The chain has TRBV5-6 and TRBJ1-1; no clear D gene. The germline V and J ends were trimmed by 5 bases and 2 bases, with 16 bases remaining between them. Per the germline V gene, CDR1 is SGHDT and CDR2 is YYEEEE. This CDR3 region has 15 residues.

This chain links TRBV10-2 with TRBJ2-3, with a weak D call TRBD2 (5 bases). V lost 8 bases and J 8 bases, leaving 17 bases between the germline ends. The CDR3 runs to 13 residues. Germline V lookup: CDR1 WSHSY, CDR2 SAAADI. The CDR3 sequence is CASGLQREGTQYF. In DNA, the CDR3 is TGCGCCAGCGGCCTACAGCGAGAGGGTACGCAGTATTTT.

This clone appeared a single time. V is TRBV25-1 and J is TRBJ2-3; 8 bases agree with TRBD2. This CDR3 has 14 amino acids. Germline CDR1 MGHDK, CDR2 SYGVNS. The J segment lost 2 bases and the V segment lost 7 bases, leaving 5 bases of the junction unmatched. CDR3 amino acids: CASTPGLDTDTQYF. Here the CDR3 DNA reads TGTGCCAGCACTCCGGGACTAGACACAGATACGCAGTATTTT.

This chain connects TRBV4-2 to TRBJ2-7; D may be TRBD2 (6 bases). The CDR3 is 15 amino acids. The V gene's germline CDR1 is LGHNA and CDR2 YNFKEQ. The V end was cut by 4 bases, the J end by 2 bases, with 15 bases between. The CDR3 DNA is TGTGCCAGCAGCCTCGGAGATCCGGGGGCCTACGAGCAGTACTTC. It is translated as CASSLGDPGAYEQYF.

The chain combines TRBV11-2 with TRBJ2-7; 8 bases are shared with TRBD2. Germline V gene data show CDR1 as SGHAT and CDR2 as FQNNGV. The V and J ends lost 5 bases and 0 bases, in that order; junction bases with no gene match: 12. There are 17 residues in the CDR3. CDR3: CASSLWVGRGASYEQYF. CDR3 bases: TGTGCCAGCAGCCTTTGGGTCGGGCGGGGGGCCTCCTACGAGCAGTACTTC.

The chain recombines TRBV5-6 with TRBJ2-7; the match to TRBD1 covers 7 bases. This CDR3 is built from 13 residues. V was clipped by 6 bases and J by 0 bases; unmatched bases: 3. Germline V gives CDR1 SGHDT, CDR2 YYEEEE. The CDR3 region is CASIRQGSYEQYF. For the CDR3, the DNA is TGTGCCAGCATCCGACAGGGCTCCTACGAGCAGTACTTC.

The CDR3 spells CASSLGGRGGQPQHF. DNA of the CDR3: TGCGCCAGCAGCTTGGGGGGCAGGGGCGGGCAGCCCCAGCATTTT. This sequence joins TRBV5-1 and TRBJ1-5; D might be TRBD1 (6 bases). CDR3 length equals 15 residues. Trimming stripped 0 bases from V and 7 bases from J, with 14 bases between. Germline lookup yields CDR1 SGHRS and CDR2 YFSETQ.

The chain recombines TRBV5-4 with TRBJ1-3; 8 bases map to TRBD1. Germline loops: CDR1 SGHNT, CDR2 YYREEE (reference sequence). The CDR3 contains 15 residues. Losses at the gene ends were 3 bases for V and 7 bases for J; bases not matched to a gene: 9. The CDR3 here is CASSYGTGGWNTIYF. CDR3 bases: TGTGCCAGCAGCTACGGGACAGGAGGGTGGAACACCATATATTTT.

This clone was observed a handful of times. The chain has TRBV7-9 and TRBJ1-3; 7 bases fit TRBD1. Per the germline V gene, CDR1 is SEHNR and CDR2 is FQNEAQ (reference sequence). V trimming: 4 bases; J trimming: 1 base; junction bases outside the gene matches: 7. This CDR3 spans 16 amino acids. CDR3 region: CASSSRQGESGNTIYF. The CDR3 DNA is TGTGCCAGCAGCTCTAGACAGGGAGAGTCTGGAAACACCATATATTTT.

The rearrangement joins TRBV5-1 to TRBJ2-1; tentative D call: TRBD1 (5 bases). From germline, CDR1 is SGHRS and CDR2 YFSETQ. V gave up 4 bases and J gave up 4 bases, with 18 bases separating them. The CDR3 has 16 amino acids. CDR3 sequence (DNA): TGCGCCAGCAGCCCAGACCCTACAGGAGAATACAATGAGCAGTTCTTC. It translates to CASSPDPTGEYNEQFF.

Notes on this clone: No conserved phenylalanine or tryptophan ends this CDR3, so it is likely a read error. The chain recombines TRBV5-1 with TRBJ1-2, with 9 bases matching TRBD1. After removal of 0 bases from V and 9 bases from J, the junction contained 6 bases not matched to a gene. The length of the CDR3 is 14 residues. Germline V CDR1 and CDR2: SGHRS, YFSETQ. CDR3 nucleotide sequence: TGCGCCAGCAGCTTGGAGGGACAGGGTAGGAGCTACACCCTC. Protein product: CASSLEGQGRSYTL.

This clone was seen just once. V is TRBV6-6 and J is TRBJ1-1; no reliable D call. Germline V lookup: CDR1 MNHNY, CDR2 SVGAGI (reference sequence). The CDR3 sequence is 13 residues long. CDR3 in amino acids: CATQPGGNTEAFF. The CDR3, as DNA: TGTGCTACCCAGCCGGGAGGAAACACTGAAGCTTTCTTT.

This clone was counted a single time. The chain has TRBV15 and TRBJ2-5; D unclear. V was trimmed by 1 base and J by 4 bases, leaving 7 bases between them. This CDR3 region has 13 residues. Germline V gene data show CDR1 as LNHNV and CDR2 as YYDKDF (reference sequence). CDR3 loop: CATSRGVPETQYF. In DNA form, the CDR3 reads TGTGCCACCAGCAGAGGCGTACCAGAGACCCAGTACTTC.

The gene calls are TRBV14 and TRBJ1-2; TRBD1 agrees at 7 bases. Germline CDR1 is SGHDN and CDR2 is FVKESK. The length of the CDR3 is 17 residues. The V and J ends lost 0 bases and 4 bases, in that order; junction bases with no gene match: 11. The CDR3 sequence: CASSQEGSQGRRYGYTF. The DNA for the CDR3 is TGTGCCAGCAGCCAAGAAGGATCACAGGGGCGTCGCTATGGCTACACCTTC.

The rearrangement links TRBV5-1 to TRBJ1-2, with D hard to call. CDR3 length: 14 residues. Trimming took 3 bases from V and 2 from J, leaving 11 bases between them. Germline V gene lookup returns CDR1 SGHRS and CDR2 YFSETQ. Here the CDR3 reads CASSSTDTNYGYTF. In DNA, the CDR3 is TGCGCCAGCAGCTCGACTGATACAAACTATGGCTACACCTTC.

The rearrangement joins TRBV6-5 to TRBJ1-2, with TRBD1 matching 9 bases. The length of the CDR3 is 13 residues. V lost 4 bases to trimming and J lost 8 bases; unmatched junction nucleotides: 5. Germline CDR1 is MNHEY and CDR2 is SVGAGI. The chain's CDR3 is CASSWDRAEGYTF. Written as DNA, the CDR3 is TGTGCCAGCAGTTGGGACAGGGCCGAAGGCTACACCTTC.

This sequence joins TRBV6-1 and TRBJ2-7, with D uncertain. Germline V gene sequence: CDR1 MNHNS, CDR2 SASEGT. V shed 5 bases and J shed 0 bases, with 8 bases lying between them. The CDR3 sequence is 13 residues long. The CDR3, as DNA: TGTGCCAGCAGTCTCGAGTACTCCTACGAGCAGTACTTC. Translation: CASSLEYSYEQYF.

The chain joins TRBV6-5 to TRBJ1-1; the D is unclear. Germline V gene lookup returns CDR1 MNHEY and CDR2 SVGAGI. This CDR3 region has 13 residues. The germline V and J ends were trimmed by 2 bases and 10 bases, with 14 bases remaining between them. CDR3 in DNA: TGTGCCAGCAGTTACGATCGGGAGTCGCGAGCTTTCTTT. Residues: CASSYDRESRAFF.

This clone was counted many times. This sequence joins TRBV7-9 and TRBJ1-1; perhaps TRBD1 as D (5 bases). CDR3 length equals 12 residues. CDR1 is SEHNR and CDR2 is FQNEAQ in the germline V gene (reference sequence). This CDR3 is CVGGGLNTEAFF. DNA of the CDR3: TGTGTCGGCGGGGGTCTGAACACTGAAGCTTTCTTT.

The V call is TRBV18, the J call TRBJ2-3, with 7 positions matching TRBD1. The CDR3 sequence is 16 residues long. Germline loops: CDR1 KGHSH, CDR2 LQKENI. Trimming cost V 6 bases and J 0 bases; bases outside gene matches: 9. The CDR3 region is CASSPPRGTSTDTQYF. In DNA, the CDR3 is TGTGCCAGCTCTCCCCCCAGGGGGACAAGCACAGATACGCAGTATTTT. The whole variable domain, filled in from reference TRBV18 and TRBJ2-3, reads NAGVMQNPRHLVRRRGQEARLRCSPMKGHSHVYWYRQLPEEGLKFMVYLQKENIIDESGMPKERFSAEFPKEGPSILRIQQVVRGDSAAYFCASSPPRGTSTDTQYFGPGTRLTVL.

V usage is TRBV15 and J usage is TRBJ2-7, with 13 bases aligning to TRBD2. CDR3 size: 14 residues. Germline V gene lookup returns CDR1 LNHNV and CDR2 YYDKDF (reference sequence). Trimming removed 4 bases from V and 6 bases from J; junction bases left unmatched: 3. CDR3 protein: CATSTGTSGVEQYF. The DNA of the CDR3 is TGTGCCACCAGCACCGGGACTAGCGGGGTCGAGCAGTACTTC.

The chain links TRBV11-2 to TRBJ2-3, with D possibly TRBD2 on 6 matching bases. The CDR3 spans 15 residues. Trimming cost V 6 bases and J 2 bases, with 15 bases left between them. Germline CDR1 SGHAT, CDR2 FQNNGV. The CDR3 here is CASSRTGTYTDTQYF. The CDR3 bases are TGTGCCAGCAGTAGAACCGGGACTTACACAGATACGCAGTATTTT.

This chain links TRBV27 with TRBJ2-2, with D maybe TRBD1 (6 bases). The V gene's germline CDR1 is MNHEY and CDR2 SMNVEV (reference sequence). V was pared by 7 bases and J by 1 base, with 22 bases between. CDR3 length equals 18 residues. The CDR3 loop reads CASKSWARGSVNTGELFF. CDR3 bases: TGTGCCAGCAAGAGTTGGGCCAGGGGTAGCGTGAACACCGGGGAGCTGTTTTTT.

This chain joins TRBV5-6 and TRBJ2-1, with 8 nucleotides matching TRBD2. The CDR3 covers 16 residues. Germline loops: CDR1 SGHDT, CDR2 YYEEEE. The trim removed 5 bases at V and 10 bases at J, leaving 17 bases unmatched. The CDR3 nucleotides read TGTGCCAGCAGACCGGGCGCCAAATGGGCTAGCGGGGAGCAGTTCTTC. Translated: CASRPGAKWASGEQFF.

CDR3 loop: CASSSGSTGHYGYTF. The CDR3 region has the DNA TGTGCCAGCAGTTCAGGGTCGACAGGGCATTATGGCTACACCTTC. This chain uses TRBV7-6 with TRBJ1-2; 7 bases match TRBD1. This CDR3 contains 15 residues. J lost 5 bases, V lost 6 bases, and 12 bases had no gene match. Germline loops: CDR1 SGHVS, CDR2 FNYEAQ.

V gene TRBV5-1 combines with J gene TRBJ2-3; 11 nucleotides agree with TRBD2. V was clipped by 0 bases and J by 3 bases; unmatched bases: 3. The CDR3 runs 16 residues. Germline-derived CDR1 and CDR2 are SGHRS and YFSETQ. CDR3 DNA sequence: TGCGCCAGCAGCTTGGTAGCGGGGGGGCCGACAGATACGCAGTATTTT. This gives the protein CASSLVAGGPTDTQYF.

The rearrangement links TRBV7-9 to TRBJ2-3; possible D gene TRBD2, 5 bases. The CDR3 contains 15 residues. V dropped 3 bases and J dropped 0 bases, with 10 bases sitting between them. CDR1 SEHNR and CDR2 FQNEAQ come from the germline V gene (reference sequence). The CDR3: CASSFRETSTDTQYF. The DNA of the CDR3 is TGTGCCAGCAGCTTTCGGGAAACTAGCACAGATACGCAGTATTTT.

The chain has TRBV2 and TRBJ1-2; D remains ambiguous. The CDR3 consists of 13 residues. The V gene lost 7 bases and the J gene lost 7 bases, with 16 bases spanning the gap. Germline CDR1 SNHLY, CDR2 FYNNEI. DNA of the CDR3: TGTGCCAGCAATCGGGGTGGGGTCGGTGGCTACACCTTC. This gives the protein CASNRGGVGGYTF.